A selection of T cell receptor beta chains follows, all from one sample in a study of glioma-infiltrating T cells. TCRdb analysed the multiplex PCR reads with MiXCR anew, one entry per CDR3 protein. The sample consists of around 190,000 distinct CDR3 sequences, roughly 32% of them appearing once. Sequences were obtained from glioma tissue, nonneoplastic brain tissue, or PBMCs (not recorded which). The receptors stem from a human donor with low-grade glioma or glioblastoma, undergoing nonglioma brain surgery, or in good health (not recorded which). The CDR3 runs from the conserved cysteine through the conserved F or W. A D gene is named only where the DNA matches it firmly. Size is stated for part of the rows, as once, few or many counts, or as a class when the clone is expanded.

D gene	clone size	CDR3 length	V gene	J gene	CDR3 protein	CDR3 DNA
TRBD2	few	14	TRBV10-3	TRBJ2-1	CAISSWTSSYEQFF	TGTGCCATCAGTAGCTGGACTAGTTCCTATGAGCAGTTCTTC
-	many	15	TRBV4-1	TRBJ2-5	CASSRGSGDAETQYF	TGCGCCAGCAGCCGGGGTTCGGGAGATGCGGAGACCCAGTACTTC
TRBD2	-	15	TRBV7-3	TRBJ2-1	CASSLSGDTYNEQFF	TGTGCCAGCAGCCTCAGCGGGGATACCTACAATGAGCAGTTCTTC
-	-	15	TRBV6-5	TRBJ2-7	CVSSYGQVQNYEQYF	TGTGTTAGCAGTTACGGGCAGGTGCAGAACTACGAGCAGTACTTC
-	-	15	TRBV4-1	TRBJ2-7	CASSQDRAGSYEQYF	TGCGCCAGCAGCCAAGATCGCGCGGGGTCCTACGAGCAGTACTTC
TRBD2	many	15	TRBV6-6	TRBJ2-7	CASSYSSLAEYEQYF	TGTGCCAGCAGTTACTCATCCCTAGCGGAATACGAGCAGTACTTC
-	many	13	TRBV29-1	TRBJ1-2	CSVEESRDWGYTF	TGCAGCGTTGAAGAGAGTAGAGATTGGGGCTACACCTTC
-	many	14	TRBV20-1	TRBJ2-1	CSATGFISYNEQFF	TGCAGTGCCACGGGGTTTATTTCCTACAATGAGCAGTTCTTC
-	many	13	TRBV7-2	TRBJ2-7	CASSLEEYYEQYF	TGTGCCAGCAGCTTAGAAGAATACTACGAGCAGTACTTC
TRBD2	few	15	TRBV9	TRBJ2-5	CASSVGGREGETQYF	TGTGCCAGCAGCGTAGGGGGCAGGGAGGGAGAGACCCAGTACTTC
-	many	19	TRBV7-2	TRBJ2-7	CASSPFPPPAALTPYEQYF	TGTGCCAGCAGCCCCTTCCCGCCGCCAGCGGCGCTAACTCCCTACGAGCAGTACTTC
-	many	15	TRBV7-8	TRBJ1-2	CASSLGPRTNYGYTF	TGTGCCAGCAGCTTAGGTCCCCGAACTAACTATGGCTACACCTTC
-	many	16	TRBV7-8	TRBJ1-2	CASSLASQGGDYGYTF	TGTGCCAGCAGCTTAGCGTCGCAGGGCGGGGACTATGGCTACACCTTC
TRBD2	few	14	TRBV19	TRBJ2-1	CATYTSGLYNEQFF	TGTGCCACCTACACTAGCGGATTATACAATGAGCAGTTCTTC
TRBD1	many	16	TRBV2	TRBJ1-6	CASSTWDRRNNSPLHF	TGTGCCAGCAGTACCTGGGACAGGAGAAATAATTCACCCCTCCACTTT
-	many	14	TRBV7-8	TRBJ2-2	CASSYDSNTGELFF	TGTGCCAGCAGCTACGACTCCAATACCGGGGAGCTGTTTTTT
TRBD1	many	13	TRBV28	TRBJ2-1	CASRQTGVGEQFF	TGTGCCAGCAGACAGACAGGGGTGGGTGAGCAGTTCTTC
-	many	14	TRBV10-3	TRBJ1-1	CAISESNSYTEAFF	TGTGCCATCAGTGAGTCGAACAGTTACACTGAAGCTTTCTTT
-	many	13	TRBV6-4	TRBJ1-5	CASSDGLGQPQHF	TGTGCCAGCAGTGACGGATTGGGTCAGCCCCAGCATTTT
-	-	15	TRBV6-2/TRBV6-3	TRBJ2-5	CASRKTGFDRETQYF	TGTGCCAGCAGAAAAACAGGGTTCGATCGAGAGACCCAGTACTTC
TRBD1	-	13	TRBV27	TRBJ2-7	CASSLARGMEQYF	TGTGCCAGCAGCTTGGCCAGGGGGATGGAGCAGTACTTC
TRBD1	few	14	TRBV4-2	TRBJ1-5	CASSHGQGNQPQHF	TGTGCCAGCAGCCACGGACAGGGGAATCAGCCCCAGCATTTT
TRBD1	many	16	TRBV7-9	TRBJ1-2	CASSLPTGGNNYGYTF	TGTGCCAGCAGCTTACCGACAGGGGGCAATAACTATGGCTACACCTTC
TRBD2	few	16	TRBV4-1	TRBJ2-1	CASSQGIIAGANEQFF	TGCGCCAGCAGCCAGGGAATTATAGCGGGAGCAAATGAGCAGTTCTTC
-	many	15	TRBV6-2/TRBV6-3	TRBJ1-2	CASSLSRAGAYGYTF	TGTGCCAGCAGCCTTTCCCGGGCAGGGGCCTATGGCTACACCTTC
TRBD2	-	13	TRBV30	TRBJ2-5	CAWSDGRAETQYF	TGTGCCTGGAGTGACGGGAGGGCCGAGACCCAGTACTTC
TRBD2	-	16	TRBV15	TRBJ2-7	CATSSDWTSGTYEQYF	TGTGCCACCAGCAGTGACTGGACTAGCGGTACCTACGAGCAGTACTTC
-	many	16	TRBV15	TRBJ2-3	CATSREWGGATDTQYF	TGTGCCACCAGCAGAGAGTGGGGGGGGGCCACAGATACGCAGTATTTT
-	many	17	TRBV7-2	TRBJ2-5	CASSPQTVFSGTGTQYF	TGTGCCAGCAGCCCCCAGACGGTCTTTAGCGGGACAGGGACCCAGTACTTC
TRBD2	few	15	TRBV11-2	TRBJ2-5	CASSWTSGRSETQYF	TGTGCCAGCAGCTGGACTAGCGGGAGATCGGAGACCCAGTACTTC
-	many	16	TRBV27	TRBJ2-3	CASSFSLEAVTDTQYF	TGTGCCAGCAGTTTCTCTCTCGAAGCGGTCACAGATACGCAGTATTTT
TRBD1	many	15	TRBV6-1	TRBJ1-5	CASSMEGALNQPQHF	TGTGCCAGCAGCATGGAGGGGGCTCTCAATCAGCCCCAGCATTTT
-	many	14	TRBV29-1	TRBJ2-7	CSVVRDVGSYEQYF	TGCAGCGTTGTCAGGGATGTAGGCTCCTACGAGCAGTACTTC
-	many	15	TRBV27	TRBJ2-1	CASRLGLWNYNEQFF	TGTGCCAGCAGGTTGGGTCTGTGGAACTACAATGAGCAGTTCTTC
-	many	13	TRBV6-1	TRBJ2-7	CASSEVARGEQYF	TGTGCCAGCAGTGAAGTGGCGCGGGGCGAGCAGTACTTC
-	many	12	TRBV19	TRBJ2-1	CASRRDYNEQFF	TGTGCCAGTAGGAGGGACTACAATGAGCAGTTCTTC
-	few	12	TRBV9	TRBJ1-2	CASSPLGEGYTF	TGTGCCAGCAGCCCATTAGGGGAAGGCTACACCTTC
TRBD1	many	14	TRBV6-2/TRBV6-3	TRBJ2-7	CASRLQGVNNEQYF	TGTGCCAGCAGGCTACAGGGGGTCAACAACGAGCAGTACTTC
-	-	12	TRBV2	TRBJ2-5	CVSGVAEETQYF	TGTGTCTCGGGGGTAGCGGAAGAGACCCAGTACTTC
-	many	16	TRBV6-6	TRBJ2-3	CASSYSRAGRTDTQYF	TGTGCCAGCAGTTACTCGAGGGCCGGCCGCACAGATACGCAGTATTTT
-	many	14	TRBV10-3	TRBJ1-2	CAISESWAGEGYTF	TGTGCCATCAGTGAGTCATGGGCAGGGGAAGGCTACACCTTC
TRBD1	-	15	TRBV7-2	TRBJ2-7	CASSPPFGTAYEQYF	TGTGCCAGCAGCCCTCCATTTGGGACAGCCTACGAGCAGTACTTC